What follows describes a single T cell receptor beta chain. TCRbeta library preparation incorporated unique molecular identifiers. From the PCR reads, TCRdb called clonotypes with MiXCR, one entry per CDR3 protein. The sample lists around 190,000 distinct CDR3 sequences, roughly 6.6% occurring once. The data are from a study of T-cell reconstitution after alpha-beta-depleted transplantation in children. This sample comprised PBMCs, obtained before TCRalphabeta/CD19-depleted stem cell transplant. This sequence was found in a boy between 2 and 15 years old with acute lymphoblastic leukemia, due to receive a stem cell transplant.

The CDR3, as DNA: TGTGCCAGCAGCCCCGGCGCGGGACGCTATGGCTACACCTTC. This encodes CASSPGAGRYGYTF. The gene calls are TRBV6-5 and TRBJ1-2; D is possibly TRBD1 (5 bases). V shed 6 bases and J shed 4 bases, with 15 bases lying between them. Germline loops: CDR1 MNHEY, CDR2 SVGAGI. The CDR3 sequence is 14 residues long.